Below are 11 T cell receptor beta chains sequenced from a single sample in a study of cytomegalovirus exposure and HLA in healthy donors. 13 Jbeta primers and 60 Vbeta primers were used for the PCR. Clones were read by immunoSEQ multiplex PCR, and TCRdb kept only the in-frame ones, dropping some. The table lists roughly 180,000 clones, 60% to 85% of them singletons. The specimen was PBMCs. These receptors came from a female donor in good health and CMV-seronegative.

The J gene is TRBJ2-7, the V gene TRBV7-9; 12 bases are shared with TRBD2. Germline V gene sequence: CDR1 SEHNR, CDR2 FQNEAQ (reference sequence). The CDR3 is 16 amino acids. J lost 3 bases, V lost 5 bases, and 8 bases had no gene match. In DNA, the CDR3 is TGTGCCAGCAGCCCGCCGGGACTAGCGGGCTTCTACGAGCAGTACTTC. It encodes CASSPPGLAGFYEQYF.

This chain connects TRBV25-1 to TRBJ2-5, with D possibly being TRBD1 (5 bases). In germline, CDR1 is MGHDK, CDR2 SYGVNS. The CDR3 has 15 amino acids. With 7 bases removed from V and 5 bases from J, the gap between germline ends came to 20 bases. The CDR3 nucleotides are TGTGCCAGCAACGCTCTTGGGCAGGGTGATGAGACCCAGTACTTC. It specifies CASNALGQGDETQYF.

This rearrangement joins TRBV6-5 to TRBJ2-2; maybe TRBD2 (6 bases). This CDR3 contains 16 residues. V was pared by 0 bases and J by 6 bases, with 14 bases between. Germline CDR1 is MNHEY and CDR2 is SVGAGI. CDR3 region: CASSYSGGGWAGELFF. The CDR3 region has the DNA TGTGCCAGCAGTTACTCGGGGGGAGGTTGGGCCGGGGAGCTGTTTTTT.

The V gene is TRBV15, the J gene TRBJ2-4; TRBD1 matches at 8 bases. The trim removed 0 bases at V and 3 bases at J, leaving 16 bases unmatched. Per germline, CDR1 LNHNV and CDR2 YYDKDF (reference sequence). CDR3 size: 20 residues. The CDR3 spells CATSRETSGGASWVKNIQYF. CDR3 in DNA: TGTGCCACCAGCAGAGAAACTTCAGGGGGCGCGAGTTGGGTCAAAAACATTCAGTACTTC.

The chain is built from TRBV7-2 and TRBJ1-5, with unresolved D. The CDR3 contains 14 residues. Deletions cut 1 base from V and 1 base from J, with 5 bases between. The germline V gene has CDR1 SGHTA and CDR2 FQGNSA. CDR3 nucleotide sequence: TGTGCCAGCAGCTTAGGACAAAGCAATCAGCCCCAGCATTTT. This gives the protein CASSLGQSNQPQHF.

For this clone: Other DNA variants within this sample encode the same CDR3. The chain has TRBV9 and TRBJ1-5; D is perhaps TRBD1 (6 bases). CDR3 size: 14 residues. The V gene's germline CDR1 is SGDLS and CDR2 YYNGEE. The V end lost 0 bases, the J end lost 4 bases, and 8 bases lay between the germline ends. The CDR3 reads CASSVGTVNQPQHF. Written as DNA, the CDR3 is TGTGCCAGCAGCGTAGGGACAGTTAATCAGCCCCAGCATTTT.

This clone was seen a few times. The chain recombines TRBV21-1 with TRBJ2-3; the D call of TRBD1 is as the table states it, not checked on the DNA. TRBV21-1 is recorded as a pseudogene. The CDR3 loop spans 19 amino acids. In DNA form, the CDR3 reads TGTGCCAGCAGCAAAGAGGAGGAGGCGAACAGGGGTCGCACAGATACGCAGTATTTT. Translated: CASSKEEEANRGRTDTQYF.

The chain has TRBV19 and TRBJ1-2; D uncertain. Between the trimmed V and J ends, which lost 0 bases and 6 bases, there was a span of 11 bases. The CDR3 is made up of 14 amino acids. Looked up from germline, CDR1 is LNHDA and CDR2 is SQIVND (reference sequence). The CDR3 spells CASSIDGVFNGYTF. The CDR3 nucleotides read TGTGCCAGTAGTATAGACGGGGTTTTTAATGGCTACACCTTC.

V gene TRBV5-1 combines with J gene TRBJ1-1; D unresolved. The germline gives CDR1 SGHRS, CDR2 YFSETQ. This CDR3 region has 15 residues. Deletions cut 0 bases from V and 2 bases from J, with 11 bases between. CDR3: CASSLALKPNTEAFF. DNA for the CDR3: TGCGCCAGCAGCTTGGCCTTGAAGCCTAACACTGAAGCTTTCTTT.

The chain recombines TRBV7-2 with TRBJ2-7; 11 bases fit TRBD2. V lost 4 bases and J lost 1; bases outside the gene matches: 3. The germline CDR1 and CDR2 sequences are SGHTA and FQGNSA. CDR3 length: 15 residues. The CDR3 loop reads CASSYRLAGSYEQYF. CDR3 DNA sequence: TGTGCCAGCAGCTACAGACTAGCGGGATCCTACGAGCAGTACTTC.

Only one count was recorded for this clone. V and J are TRBV6-1 and TRBJ2-7, with D unclear. The CDR3 runs 13 residues. Between the trimmed V and J ends, which lost 1 base and 8 bases, there was a span of 12 bases. Germline V gene data show CDR1 as MNHNS and CDR2 as SASEGT. The CDR3 loop reads CASSEEYRRKQYF. The CDR3 DNA follows: TGTGCCAGCAGTGAAGAATATCGCAGAAAGCAGTACTTC.